This TCR beta chain was documented in a study of CD8+ T cells in alopecia areata. Regarding the study as a whole: Lesional scalp, especially alopecia totalis/universalis, showed higher clonality than normal scalp.

RNA, once extracted, was reverse transcribed into cDNA for use as the sequencing template. This table comes from immunoSEQ multiplex PCR, and its TCRdb copy is limited to in-frame clones, with some not included. The data hold about 150,000 clones, with around 47% observed a single time. The V segment lost 8 bases and the J segment 0 bases; nucleotides outside the gene matches: 1. From germline, CDR1 is SNHLY and CDR2 FYNNEI. The CDR3 length is 13 residues. Concerning this clone: Its target is not known. The same CDR3 is also encoded by other DNA sequences in this sample.

This sequence joins TRBV2 and TRBJ2-3, with 8 bases lining up with TRBD1. The sample comprised CD4+ T cells sorted from blood. The sequence came from a human donor with alopecia areata. CDR3 DNA: TGTGCCAGCCGACAGGGGAGCACAGATACGCAGTATTTT. Its translation: CASRQGSTDTQYF.